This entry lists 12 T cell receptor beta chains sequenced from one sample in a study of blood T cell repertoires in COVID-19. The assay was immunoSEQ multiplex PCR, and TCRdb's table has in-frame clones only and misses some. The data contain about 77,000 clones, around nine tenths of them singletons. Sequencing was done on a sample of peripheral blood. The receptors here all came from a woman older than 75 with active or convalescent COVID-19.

CDR3 residues: CASSEDRDPQYF. The CDR3 DNA reads as TGTGCCAGCTCAGAGGACAGGGATCCGCAGTATTTT. The rearrangement uses TRBV18 and TRBJ2-3; the match to TRBD1 covers 8 bases. CDR1 and CDR2 from the germline V gene are KGHSH and LQKENI. The CDR3 is made up of 12 amino acids. V was clipped by 5 bases and J by 10 bases; unmatched bases: 5.

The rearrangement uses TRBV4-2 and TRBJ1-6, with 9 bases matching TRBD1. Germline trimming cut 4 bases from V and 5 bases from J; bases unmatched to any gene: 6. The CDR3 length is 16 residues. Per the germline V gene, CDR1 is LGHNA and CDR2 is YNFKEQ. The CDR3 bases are TGTGCCAGCAGCCCTTGGGACAGGGAAAATAATTCACCCCTCCACTTT. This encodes CASSPWDRENNSPLHF.

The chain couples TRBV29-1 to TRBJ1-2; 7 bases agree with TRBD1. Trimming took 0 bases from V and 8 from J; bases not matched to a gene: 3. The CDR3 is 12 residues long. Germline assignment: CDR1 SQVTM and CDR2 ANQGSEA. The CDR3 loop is CSVEETGQGYTF. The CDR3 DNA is TGCAGCGTTGAAGAGACAGGGCAAGGCTACACCTTC.

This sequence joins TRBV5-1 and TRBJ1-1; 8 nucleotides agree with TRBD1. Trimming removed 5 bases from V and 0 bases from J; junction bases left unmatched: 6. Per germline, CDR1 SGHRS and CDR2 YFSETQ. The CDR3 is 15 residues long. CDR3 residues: CASSLTGALNTEAFF. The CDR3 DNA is TGCGCCAGCAGTTTGACAGGGGCTTTGAACACTGAAGCTTTCTTT.

The CDR3 region has the DNA TGTGCCAGCAGTTACGTTATCTGGCCCCAGCATTTT. This translates into CASSYVIWPQHF. The chain is built from TRBV6-2 or TRBV6-3 and TRBJ1-5; D unresolved. Germline CDR1 reads MNHEY; CDR2 reads SVGEGT. V lost 2 bases and J lost 9, with 8 bases in between. This CDR3 region has 12 residues.

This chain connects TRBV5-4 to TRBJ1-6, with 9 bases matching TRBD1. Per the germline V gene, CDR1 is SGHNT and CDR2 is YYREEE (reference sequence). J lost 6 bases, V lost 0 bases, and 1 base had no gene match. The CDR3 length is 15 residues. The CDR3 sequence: CASSLGDRANSPLHF. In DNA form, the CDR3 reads TGTGCCAGCAGCTTGGGGGACAGGGCTAATTCACCCCTCCACTTT.

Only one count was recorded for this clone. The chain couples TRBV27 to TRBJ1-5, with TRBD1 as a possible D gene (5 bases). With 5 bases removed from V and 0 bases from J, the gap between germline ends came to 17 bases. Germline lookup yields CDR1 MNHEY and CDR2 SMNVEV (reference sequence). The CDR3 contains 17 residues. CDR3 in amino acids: CASSRRAGRFSNQPQHF. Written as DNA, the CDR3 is TGTGCCAGCAGTCGGAGAGCGGGACGGTTTAGCAATCAGCCCCAGCATTTT.

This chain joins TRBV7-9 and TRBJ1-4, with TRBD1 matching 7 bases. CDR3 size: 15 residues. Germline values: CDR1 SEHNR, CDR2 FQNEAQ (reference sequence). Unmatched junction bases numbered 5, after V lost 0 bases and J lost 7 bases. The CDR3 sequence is CASSLATGMREKLFF. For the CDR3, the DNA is TGTGCCAGCAGCTTAGCGACAGGGATGCGTGAAAAACTGTTTTTT.

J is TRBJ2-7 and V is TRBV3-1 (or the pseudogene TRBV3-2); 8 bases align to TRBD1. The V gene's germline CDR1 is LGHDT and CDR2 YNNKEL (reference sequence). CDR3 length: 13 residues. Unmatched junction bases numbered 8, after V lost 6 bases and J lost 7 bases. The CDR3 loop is CASRHGQGREQYF. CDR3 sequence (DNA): TGTGCCAGCAGACACGGACAGGGAAGGGAGCAGTACTTC.

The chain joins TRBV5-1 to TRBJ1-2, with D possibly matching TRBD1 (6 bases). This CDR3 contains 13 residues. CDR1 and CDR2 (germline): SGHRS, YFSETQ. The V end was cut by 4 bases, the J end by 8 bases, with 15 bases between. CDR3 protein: CASSPTGYGGYTF. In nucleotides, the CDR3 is TGCGCCAGCAGCCCGACAGGTTATGGCGGCTACACCTTC.

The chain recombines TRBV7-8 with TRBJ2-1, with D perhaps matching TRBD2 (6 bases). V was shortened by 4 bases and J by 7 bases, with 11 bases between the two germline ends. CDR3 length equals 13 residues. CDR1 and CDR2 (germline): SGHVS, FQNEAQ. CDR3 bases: TGTGCCAGCAGCTACCGACTAGGGAATGAGCAGTTCTTC. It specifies CASSYRLGNEQFF. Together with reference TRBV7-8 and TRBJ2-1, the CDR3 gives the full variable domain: GAGVSQSPRYKVAKRGQDVALRCDPISGHVSLFWYQQALGQGPEFLTYFQNEAQLDKSGLPSDRFFAERPEGSVSTLKIQRTQQEDSAVYLCASSYRLGNEQFFGPGTRLTVL.

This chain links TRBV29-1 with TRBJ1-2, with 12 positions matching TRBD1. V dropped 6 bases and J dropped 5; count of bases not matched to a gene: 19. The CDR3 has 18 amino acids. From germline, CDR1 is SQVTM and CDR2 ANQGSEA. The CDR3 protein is CSVLLPGTGGKYGYGYTF. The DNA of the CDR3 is TGCAGCGTCTTACTTCCCGGGACAGGGGGCAAGTATGGGTATGGCTACACCTTC.